This T cell receptor beta chain was observed in a study of T cell changes during pregnancy in multiple sclerosis. Trimming cost V 3 bases and J 4 bases; bases outside gene matches: 3. CDR3 length: 13 residues. Germline CDR1 is SGHKS and CDR2 is YYEKEE (reference sequence). Libraries were prepared by immunoSEQ multiplex PCR; TCRdb keeps only in-frame clonotypes and omits some of them. The data show fewer than 50,000 clones, approximately 94% seen once. The chain links TRBV5-5 to TRBJ1-1; 7 nucleotides match TRBD1. The TCR comes from a female donor with multiple sclerosis, enrolled in a pregnancy study. Material: CD4+ T cells from peripheral blood mononuclear cells, obtained in the third trimester of pregnancy. The CDR3 loop reads CASSSDRVTEAFF. Written as DNA, the CDR3 is TGTGCCAGCAGCTCCGACAGGGTCACTGAAGCTTTCTTT.